Listed below are T cell receptor beta chains from one sample, sequenced in a study of control samples from healthy donors and cancer patients. Repertoires were generated with immunoSEQ multiplex PCR, while TCRdb's copy carries only in-frame clones and drops some. The sample includes about 150,000 clones, roughly 93% of them seen just once. Source material: blood. These receptors all come from a man between 50 and 59 years old in good health. Each CDR3 is given with its conserved first and last residue. Some rows mark clone size as missing; the rest say once, few, many or name a class of expanded clone.

V gene,J gene,clone size,CDR3 protein
TRBV4-2,TRBJ2-3,NA,CASSLSLAPGQGRTDTQYF
TRBV7-9,TRBJ2-5,NA,CASSLVGGTQYF
TRBV27,TRBJ2-7,once,CASSPLSGSSYEQYF
TRBV15,TRBJ2-3,NA,CATSREAGVTDTQYF
TRBV18,TRBJ2-1,NA,CASSPLPPWGDNEQFF
TRBV11-2,TRBJ1-2,NA,CASSLVLAGGYTF
TRBV4-1,TRBJ1-5,NA,CASSQPQGKRNQPQHF
TRBV28,TRBJ1-5,NA,CASSLRPQGGSQPQHF
TRBV5-1,TRBJ2-6,NA,CASYGSPSGANVLTF
TRBV7-2,TRBJ1-2,NA,CASSSGRGEYGYTF
TRBV5-1,TRBJ1-2,NA,CASSLDRAEAYGYTF
TRBV7-2,TRBJ2-7,NA,CASSSQGSYEQYF
TRBV4-2,TRBJ2-1,NA,CASSQLGLGGNEQFF
TRBV30,TRBJ1-1,NA,CAWSLGFTAFF
TRBV7-9,TRBJ1-4,NA,CASSSVRVKLSGTNEKLFF
TRBV6-6,TRBJ2-7,NA,CASSPRTGFNEQYF
TRBV18,TRBJ1-1,NA,CASSADRNTEAFF
TRBV12-3/TRBV12-4,TRBJ2-1,NA,CASSLTSDEQFF
TRBV28,TRBJ2-7,NA,CASSRGTYEQYF
TRBV4-1,TRBJ2-3,NA,CASSQVLTTDTQYF
TRBV7-2,TRBJ2-3,NA,CASSPHPGQTSIPQYF
TRBV5-4,TRBJ1-1,few,CASSLLMNTEAFF
TRBV27,TRBJ2-7,NA,CASSLSGQGGPEQYF
TRBV19,TRBJ1-2,NA,CASSYRFGYTF
TRBV28,TRBJ2-7,NA,CASSPQREVHEQYF
TRBV5-1,TRBJ2-2,NA,CASSLGQGETGELFF
TRBV19,TRBJ2-1,NA,CASTLAGGRSYNEQFF
TRBV27,TRBJ1-2,NA,CASSSGGMGGYGYTF
TRBV5-6,TRBJ1-2,NA,CASSLNGEGNYGYTF
TRBV27,TRBJ2-6,NA,CASSLSGHLSGANVLTF
TRBV5-1,TRBJ2-3,NA,CASSPDWMGTGGTDTQYF
TRBV6-6,TRBJ1-1,NA,CASSYSQGNTEAFF
TRBV27,TRBJ2-7,NA,CAIPFGEYYEQYF
TRBV10-3,TRBJ2-1,NA,CAIARAPAGNSYNEQFF
TRBV7-9,TRBJ2-3,NA,CASSFNTQYF
TRBV11-2,TRBJ2-7,NA,CASSLAHWDRAYEQYF
TRBV6-6,TRBJ2-3,NA,CASSYPTSGTTDTQYF
TRBV7-7,TRBJ2-3,NA,CASSQGAGEVGDTQYF
TRBV7-3,TRBJ2-1,NA,CASSGRDGAYNEQFF
TRBV4-2,TRBJ2-7,NA,CASSQEGRIPSYEQYF
TRBV28,TRBJ2-7,NA,CASSFLAGALYEQYF
TRBV27,TRBJ2-1,NA,CASRDWWNEQFF
TRBV11-2,TRBJ2-7,NA,CASSRTTRTYEQYF
TRBV5-1,TRBJ2-2,NA,CASSWVEPNTGELFF
TRBV6-5,TRBJ1-2,once,CASSLGQVNYGYTF
TRBV10-1,TRBJ1-2,NA,CASSQGLDYGYTF
TRBV28,TRBJ2-3,NA,CASIPPGLAGTDTQYF
TRBV29-1,TRBJ1-2,once,CSVTPDGENGYTF
TRBV19,TRBJ2-5,NA,CATTRGIGETQYF
TRBV6-4,TRBJ2-3,NA,CASSPTGTISDTQYF
TRBV10-3,TRBJ2-6,NA,CAISSPGGHDSGANVLTF